This T cell receptor beta chain was found in a study of blood T cell repertoires in COVID-19. Across the whole study: T cells, B-cell-depleted T cells, or PBMCs supplied cDNA or gDNA.

Adults between about 18 and 95 years of age took part from about two dozen US areas. The CDR3 is 11 residues long. Unmatched junction bases numbered 3, after V lost 3 bases and J lost 8 bases. Germline CDR1 reads SQVTM; CDR2 reads ANQGSEA. Assay: immunoSEQ multiplex PCR; the TCRdb copy retains only in-frame clones and omits some. This repertoire shows approximately 200,000 clones, approximately 88% found once; its top ten account for 2.5% to 3.5%. The rearrangement joins TRBV29-1 to TRBJ1-1, with 7 bases matching TRBD1. Sequences were obtained from PBMCs or T cells enriched from blood (not recorded which). The receptor's source is a woman in her 30s who had recovered from COVID-19. The CDR3 reads CSVDYRGEAFF. The DNA for the CDR3 is TGCAGCGTTGATTACAGGGGCGAAGCTTTCTTT.